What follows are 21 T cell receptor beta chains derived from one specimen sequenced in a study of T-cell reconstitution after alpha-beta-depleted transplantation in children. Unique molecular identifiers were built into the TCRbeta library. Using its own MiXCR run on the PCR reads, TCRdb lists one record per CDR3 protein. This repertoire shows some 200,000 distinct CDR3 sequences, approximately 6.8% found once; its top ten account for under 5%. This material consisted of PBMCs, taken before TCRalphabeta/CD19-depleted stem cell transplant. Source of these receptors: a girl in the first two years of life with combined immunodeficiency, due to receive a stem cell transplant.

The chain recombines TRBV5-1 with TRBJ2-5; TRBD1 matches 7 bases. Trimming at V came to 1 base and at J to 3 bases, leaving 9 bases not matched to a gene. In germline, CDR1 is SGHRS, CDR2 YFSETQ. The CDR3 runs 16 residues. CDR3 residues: CASSLPGQVGEETQYF. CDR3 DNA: TGCGCCAGCAGCTTGCCCGGACAGGTTGGGGAAGAGACCCAGTACTTC.

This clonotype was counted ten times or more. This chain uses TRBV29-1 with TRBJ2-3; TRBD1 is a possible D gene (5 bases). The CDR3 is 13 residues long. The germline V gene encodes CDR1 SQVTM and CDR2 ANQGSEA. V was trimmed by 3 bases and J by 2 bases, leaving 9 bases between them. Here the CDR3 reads CSVEEQATDTQYF. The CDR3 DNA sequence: TGCAGCGTTGAGGAACAGGCCACAGATACGCAGTATTTT.

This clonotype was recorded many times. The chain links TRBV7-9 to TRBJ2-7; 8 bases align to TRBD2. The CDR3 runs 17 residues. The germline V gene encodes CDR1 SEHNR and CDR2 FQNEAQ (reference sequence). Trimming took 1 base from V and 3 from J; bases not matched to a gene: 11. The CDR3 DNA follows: TGTGCCAGCAGCTTAGACCTCATAGCGGGGAACCTCTACGAGCAGTACTTC. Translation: CASSLDLIAGNLYEQYF. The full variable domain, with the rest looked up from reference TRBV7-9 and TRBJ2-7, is DTGVSQNPRHKITKRGQNVTFRCDPISEHNRLYWYRQTLGQGPEFLTYFQNEAQLEKSRLLSDRFSAERPKGSFSTLEIQRTEQGDSAMYLCASSLDLIAGNLYEQYFGPGTRLTVT.

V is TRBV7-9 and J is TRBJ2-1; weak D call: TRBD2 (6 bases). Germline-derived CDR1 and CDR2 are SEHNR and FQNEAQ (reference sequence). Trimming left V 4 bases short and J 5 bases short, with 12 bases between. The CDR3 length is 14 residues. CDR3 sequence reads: CASSSTGLNNEQFF. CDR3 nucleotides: TGTGCCAGCAGCTCAACGGGACTCAACAATGAGCAGTTCTTC.

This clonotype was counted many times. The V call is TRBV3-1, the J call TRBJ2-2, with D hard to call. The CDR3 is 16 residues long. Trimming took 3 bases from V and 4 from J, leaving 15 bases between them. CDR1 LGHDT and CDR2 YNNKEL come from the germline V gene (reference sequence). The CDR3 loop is CASSHLLGRRTGELFF. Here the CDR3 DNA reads TGTGCCAGCAGCCATCTCCTAGGACGTCGCACCGGGGAGCTGTTTTTT. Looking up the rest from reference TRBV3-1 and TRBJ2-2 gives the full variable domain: DTAVSQTPKYLVTQMGNDKSIKCEQNLGHDTMYWYKQDSKKFLKIMFSYNNKELIINETVPNRFSPKSPDKAHLNLHINSLELGDSAVYFCASSHLLGRRTGELFFGEGSRLTVL.

CDR3 sequence (DNA): TGTGCCAGCTCCAAGTTCCCGGGACCGGACTACGAGCAGTACTTC. Translation: CASSKFPGPDYEQYF. This sequence joins TRBV3-1 and TRBJ2-7; perhaps D is TRBD1 or TRBD2 (5 bases each). Germline CDR1 LGHDT, CDR2 YNNKEL (reference sequence). This CDR3 contains 15 residues. With 8 bases removed from V and 3 bases from J, the gap between germline ends came to 20 bases.

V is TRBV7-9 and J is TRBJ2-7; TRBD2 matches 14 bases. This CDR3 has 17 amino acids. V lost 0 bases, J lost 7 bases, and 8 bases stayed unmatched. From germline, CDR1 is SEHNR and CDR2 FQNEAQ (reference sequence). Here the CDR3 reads CASSLAPGLAGVWEQYF. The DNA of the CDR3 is TGTGCCAGCAGCTTAGCCCCGGGACTAGCGGGAGTTTGGGAGCAGTACTTC.

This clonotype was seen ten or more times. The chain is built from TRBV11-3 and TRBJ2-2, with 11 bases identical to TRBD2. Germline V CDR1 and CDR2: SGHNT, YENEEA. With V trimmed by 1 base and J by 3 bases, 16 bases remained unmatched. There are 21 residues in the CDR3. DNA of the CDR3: TGTGCCAGCAGCTTAGTGATCCGACTAGCGGGAAGTTTGGATTACACCGGGGAGCTGTTTTTT. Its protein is CASSLVIRLAGSLDYTGELFF.

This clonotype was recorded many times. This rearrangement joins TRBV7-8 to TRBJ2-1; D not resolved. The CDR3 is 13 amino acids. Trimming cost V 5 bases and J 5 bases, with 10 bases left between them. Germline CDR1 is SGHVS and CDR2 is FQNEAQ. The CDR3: CASSTALNNEQFF. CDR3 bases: TGTGCCAGCAGCACGGCGCTGAACAATGAGCAGTTCTTC. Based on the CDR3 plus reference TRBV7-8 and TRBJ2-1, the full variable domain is GAGVSQSPRYKVAKRGQDVALRCDPISGHVSLFWYQQALGQGPEFLTYFQNEAQLDKSGLPSDRFFAERPEGSVSTLKIQRTQQEDSAVYLCASSTALNNEQFFGPGTRLTVL.

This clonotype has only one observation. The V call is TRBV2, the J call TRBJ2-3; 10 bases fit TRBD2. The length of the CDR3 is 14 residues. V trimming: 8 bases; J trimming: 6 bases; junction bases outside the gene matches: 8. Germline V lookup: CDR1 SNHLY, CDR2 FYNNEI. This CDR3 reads CASRGTSVRDTQYF. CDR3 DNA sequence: TGTGCCAGCCGGGGGACTAGCGTTCGGGATACGCAGTATTTT. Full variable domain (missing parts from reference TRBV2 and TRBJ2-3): EPEVTQTPSHQVTQMGQEVILRCVPISNHLYFYWYRQILGQKVEFLVSFYNNEISEKSEIFDDQFSVERPDGSNFTLKIRSTKLEDSAMYFCASRGTSVRDTQYFGPGTRLTVL.

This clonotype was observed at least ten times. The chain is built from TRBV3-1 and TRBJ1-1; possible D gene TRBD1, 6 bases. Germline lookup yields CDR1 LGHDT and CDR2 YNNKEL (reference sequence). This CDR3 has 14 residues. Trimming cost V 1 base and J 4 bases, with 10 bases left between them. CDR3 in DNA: TGTGCCAGCAGCCAAGCAGGGGCTGGCACTGAAGCTTTCTTT. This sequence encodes CASSQAGAGTEAFF. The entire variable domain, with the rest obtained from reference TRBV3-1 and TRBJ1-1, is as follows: DTAVSQTPKYLVTQMGNDKSIKCEQNLGHDTMYWYKQDSKKFLKIMFSYNNKELIINETVPNRFSPKSPDKAHLNLHINSLELGDSAVYFCASSQAGAGTEAFFGQGTRLTVV.

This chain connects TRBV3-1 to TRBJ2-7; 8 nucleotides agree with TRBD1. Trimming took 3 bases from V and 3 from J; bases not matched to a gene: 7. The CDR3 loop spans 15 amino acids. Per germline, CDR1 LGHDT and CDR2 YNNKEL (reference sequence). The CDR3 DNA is TGTGCCAGCAGCCAGACTTGGACAGGGCACTACGAGCAGTACTTC. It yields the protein CASSQTWTGHYEQYF.

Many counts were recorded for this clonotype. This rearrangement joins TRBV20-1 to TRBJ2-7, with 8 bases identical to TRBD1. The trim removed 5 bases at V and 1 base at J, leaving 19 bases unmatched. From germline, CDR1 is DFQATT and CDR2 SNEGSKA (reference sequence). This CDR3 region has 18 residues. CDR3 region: CSASPGQGQLLNSYEQYF. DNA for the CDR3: TGCAGTGCTTCCCCAGGACAGGGACAATTACTTAATTCCTACGAGCAGTACTTC.

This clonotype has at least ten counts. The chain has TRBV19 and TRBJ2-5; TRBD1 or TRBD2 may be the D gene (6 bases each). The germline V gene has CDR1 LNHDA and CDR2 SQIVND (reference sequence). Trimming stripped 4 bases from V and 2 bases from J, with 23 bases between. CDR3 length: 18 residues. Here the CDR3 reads CASSTGTKSWGLQETQYF. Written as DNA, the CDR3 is TGTGCCAGTAGTACCGGGACAAAATCTTGGGGACTTCAAGAGACCCAGTACTTC.

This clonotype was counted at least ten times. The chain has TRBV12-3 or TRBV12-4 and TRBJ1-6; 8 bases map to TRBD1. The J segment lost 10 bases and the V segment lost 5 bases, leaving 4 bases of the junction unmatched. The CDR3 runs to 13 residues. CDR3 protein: CASSGQGESPLHF. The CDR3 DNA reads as TGTGCCAGCAGTGGACAGGGCGAATCACCCCTCCACTTT.

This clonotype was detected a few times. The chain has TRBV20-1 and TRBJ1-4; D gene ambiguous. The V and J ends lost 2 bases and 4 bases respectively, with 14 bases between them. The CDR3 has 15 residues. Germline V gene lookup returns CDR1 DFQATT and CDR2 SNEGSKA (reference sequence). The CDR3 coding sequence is TGCAGTGCTAGAAGACCAGGAGTAAATAATGAAAAACTGTTTTTT. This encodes CSARRPGVNNEKLFF.

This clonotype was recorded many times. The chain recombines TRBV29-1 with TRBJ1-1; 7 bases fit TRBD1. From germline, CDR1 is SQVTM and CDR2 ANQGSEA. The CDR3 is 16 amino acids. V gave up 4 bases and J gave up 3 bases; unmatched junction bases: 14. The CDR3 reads CSVGGRQGTKYTEAFF. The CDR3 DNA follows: TGCAGCGTTGGGGGTCGACAGGGAACCAAGTACACTGAAGCTTTCTTT.

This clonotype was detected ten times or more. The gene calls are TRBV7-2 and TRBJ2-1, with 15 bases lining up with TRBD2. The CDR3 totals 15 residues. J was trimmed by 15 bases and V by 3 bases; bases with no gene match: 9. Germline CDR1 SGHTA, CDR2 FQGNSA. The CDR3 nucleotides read TGTGCCAGCAGCTTTTCGGGACTAGCGGGAGGAATTAGGTTCTTC. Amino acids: CASSFSGLAGGIRFF.

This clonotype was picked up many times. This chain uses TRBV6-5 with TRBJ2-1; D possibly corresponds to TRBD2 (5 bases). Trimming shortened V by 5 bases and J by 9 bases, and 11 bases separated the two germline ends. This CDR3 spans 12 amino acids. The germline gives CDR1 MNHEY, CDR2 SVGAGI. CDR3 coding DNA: TGTGCCAGCAGTCCGGACGGACTTGAGCAGTTCTTC. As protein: CASSPDGLEQFF.

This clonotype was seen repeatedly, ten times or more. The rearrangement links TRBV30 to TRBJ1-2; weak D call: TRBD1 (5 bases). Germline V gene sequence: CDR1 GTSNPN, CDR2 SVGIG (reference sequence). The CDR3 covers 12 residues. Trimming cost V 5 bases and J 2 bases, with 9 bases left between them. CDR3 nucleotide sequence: TGTGCCTGGTCGGGGGTAAACTATGGCTACACCTTC. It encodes CAWSGVNYGYTF.

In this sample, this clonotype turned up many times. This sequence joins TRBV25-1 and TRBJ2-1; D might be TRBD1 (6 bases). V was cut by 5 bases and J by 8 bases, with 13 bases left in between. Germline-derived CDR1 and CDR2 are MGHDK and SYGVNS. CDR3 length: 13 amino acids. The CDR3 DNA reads TGTGCCAGCAGTATCAGGGGTTGGTATGAGCAGTTCTTC. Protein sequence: CASSIRGWYEQFF.